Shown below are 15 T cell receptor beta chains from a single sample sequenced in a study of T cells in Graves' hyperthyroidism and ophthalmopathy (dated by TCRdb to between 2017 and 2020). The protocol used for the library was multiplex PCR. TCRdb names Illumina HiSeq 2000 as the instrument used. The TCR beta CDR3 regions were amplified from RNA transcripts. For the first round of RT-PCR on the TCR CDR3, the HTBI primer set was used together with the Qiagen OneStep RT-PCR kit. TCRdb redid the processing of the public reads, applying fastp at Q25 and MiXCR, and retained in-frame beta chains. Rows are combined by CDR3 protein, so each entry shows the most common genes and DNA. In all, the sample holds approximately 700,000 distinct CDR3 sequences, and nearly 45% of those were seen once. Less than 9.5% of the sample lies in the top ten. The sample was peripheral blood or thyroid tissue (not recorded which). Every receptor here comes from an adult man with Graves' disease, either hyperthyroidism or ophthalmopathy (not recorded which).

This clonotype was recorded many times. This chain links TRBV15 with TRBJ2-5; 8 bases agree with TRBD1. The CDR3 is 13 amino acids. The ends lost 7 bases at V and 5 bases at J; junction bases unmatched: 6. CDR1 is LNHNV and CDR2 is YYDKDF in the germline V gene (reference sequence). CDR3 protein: CATTAGGAETQYF. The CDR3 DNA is TGTGCCACCACGGCAGGGGGCGCGGAGACCCAGTACTTC.

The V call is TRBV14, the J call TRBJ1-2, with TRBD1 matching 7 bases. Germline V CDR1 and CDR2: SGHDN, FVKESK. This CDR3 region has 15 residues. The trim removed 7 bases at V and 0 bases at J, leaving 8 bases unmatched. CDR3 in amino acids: CASKPTGHANYGYTF. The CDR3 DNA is TGTGCCAGCAAACCGACAGGGCACGCTAACTATGGCTACACCTTC.

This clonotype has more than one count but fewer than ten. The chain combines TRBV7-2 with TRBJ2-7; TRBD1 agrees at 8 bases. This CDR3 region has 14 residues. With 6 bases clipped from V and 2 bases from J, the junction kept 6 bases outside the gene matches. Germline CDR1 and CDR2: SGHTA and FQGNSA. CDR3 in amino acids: CASRQRQGPYEQYF. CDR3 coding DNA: TGTGCCAGCAGACAAAGACAGGGGCCCTACGAGCAGTACTTC.

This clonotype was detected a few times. CDR3 sequence reads: CASSASGTGELFF. Written as DNA, the CDR3 is TGTGCCAGCAGCGCGAGCGGGACCGGGGAGCTGTTTTTT. This chain uses TRBV9 with TRBJ2-2, with D perhaps matching TRBD2 (6 bases). The CDR3 has 13 amino acids. Germline V CDR1 and CDR2: SGDLS, YYNGEE. The germline V and J ends were trimmed by 3 bases and 5 bases, with 8 bases remaining between them.

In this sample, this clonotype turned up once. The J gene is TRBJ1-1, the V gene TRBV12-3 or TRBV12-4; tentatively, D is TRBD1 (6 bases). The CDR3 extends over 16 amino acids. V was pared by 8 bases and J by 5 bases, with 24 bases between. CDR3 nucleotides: TGTGCCAGCGGCCCCAGGGGCCCCGTGGCCAGTACTGAAGCTTTCTTT. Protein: CASGPRGPVASTEAFF.

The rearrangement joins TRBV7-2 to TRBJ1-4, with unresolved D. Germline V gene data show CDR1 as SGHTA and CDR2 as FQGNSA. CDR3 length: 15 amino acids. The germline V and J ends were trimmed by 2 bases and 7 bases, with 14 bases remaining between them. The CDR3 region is CASSLSEGVGEKLFF. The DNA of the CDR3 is TGTGCCAGCAGCTTATCGGAGGGAGTTGGTGAAAAACTGTTTTTT.

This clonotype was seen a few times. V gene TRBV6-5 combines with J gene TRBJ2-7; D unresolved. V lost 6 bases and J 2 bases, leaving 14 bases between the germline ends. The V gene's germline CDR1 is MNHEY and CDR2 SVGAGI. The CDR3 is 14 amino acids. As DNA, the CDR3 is TGTGCCAGCAGCTTTACGAGAGGAGCCTACGAGCAGTACTTC. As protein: CASSFTRGAYEQYF.

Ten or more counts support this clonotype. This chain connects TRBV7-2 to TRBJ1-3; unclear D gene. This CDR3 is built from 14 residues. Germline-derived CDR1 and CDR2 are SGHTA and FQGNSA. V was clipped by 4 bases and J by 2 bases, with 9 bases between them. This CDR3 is CASSSRTAGNTIYF. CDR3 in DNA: TGTGCCAGCAGCTCAAGGACGGCTGGAAACACCATATATTTT.

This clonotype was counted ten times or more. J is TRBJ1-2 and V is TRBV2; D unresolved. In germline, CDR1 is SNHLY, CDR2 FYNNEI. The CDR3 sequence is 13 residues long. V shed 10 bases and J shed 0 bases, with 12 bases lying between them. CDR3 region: CATKGGANYGYTF. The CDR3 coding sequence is TGTGCCACCAAGGGCGGGGCTAACTATGGCTACACCTTC.

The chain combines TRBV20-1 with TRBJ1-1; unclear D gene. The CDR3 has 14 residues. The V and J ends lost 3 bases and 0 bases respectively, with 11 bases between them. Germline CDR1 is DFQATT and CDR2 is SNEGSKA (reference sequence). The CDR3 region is CSARGWAMNTEAFF. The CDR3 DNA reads TGCAGTGCTAGGGGTTGGGCAATGAACACTGAAGCTTTCTTT.

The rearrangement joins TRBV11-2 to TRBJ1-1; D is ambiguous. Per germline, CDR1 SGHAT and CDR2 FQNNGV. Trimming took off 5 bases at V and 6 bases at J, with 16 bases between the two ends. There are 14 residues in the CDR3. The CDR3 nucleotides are TGTGCCAGCAGCCAAGGAGGTGGAGTACCTGAAGCTTTCTTT. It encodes CASSQGGGVPEAFF.

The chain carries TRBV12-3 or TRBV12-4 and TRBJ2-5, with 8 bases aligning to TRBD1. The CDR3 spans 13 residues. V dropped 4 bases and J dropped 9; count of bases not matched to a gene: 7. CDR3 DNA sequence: TGTGCCAGCAGTTACTCGACGACAGGGGCCCAGTACTTC. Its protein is CASSYSTTGAQYF.

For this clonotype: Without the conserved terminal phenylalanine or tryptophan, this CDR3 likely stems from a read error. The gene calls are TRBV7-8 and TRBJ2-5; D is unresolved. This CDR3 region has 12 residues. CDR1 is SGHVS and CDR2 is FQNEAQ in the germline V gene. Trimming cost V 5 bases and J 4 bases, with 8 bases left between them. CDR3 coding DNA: TGTGCCAGCAGCCCCCTCGGAGAGACCCAGTACTCC. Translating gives CASSPLGETQYS.

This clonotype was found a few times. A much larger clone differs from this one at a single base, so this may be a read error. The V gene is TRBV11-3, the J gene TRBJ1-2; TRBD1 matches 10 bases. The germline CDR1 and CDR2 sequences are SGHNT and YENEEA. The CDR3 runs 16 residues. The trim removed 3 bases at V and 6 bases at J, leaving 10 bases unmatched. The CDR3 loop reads CASSLYSPTGGNGYTF. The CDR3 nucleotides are TGTGCCAGCAGCTTGTATAGCCCGACAGGGGGCAATGGCTACACCTTC.

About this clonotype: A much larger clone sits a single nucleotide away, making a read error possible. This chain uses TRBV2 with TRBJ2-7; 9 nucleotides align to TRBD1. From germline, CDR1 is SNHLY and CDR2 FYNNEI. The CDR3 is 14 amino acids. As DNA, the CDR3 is TGTGCCACCAGTGTTGGGACAGGGACCTACGAGCAGTACTTC. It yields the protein CATSVGTGTYEQYF.